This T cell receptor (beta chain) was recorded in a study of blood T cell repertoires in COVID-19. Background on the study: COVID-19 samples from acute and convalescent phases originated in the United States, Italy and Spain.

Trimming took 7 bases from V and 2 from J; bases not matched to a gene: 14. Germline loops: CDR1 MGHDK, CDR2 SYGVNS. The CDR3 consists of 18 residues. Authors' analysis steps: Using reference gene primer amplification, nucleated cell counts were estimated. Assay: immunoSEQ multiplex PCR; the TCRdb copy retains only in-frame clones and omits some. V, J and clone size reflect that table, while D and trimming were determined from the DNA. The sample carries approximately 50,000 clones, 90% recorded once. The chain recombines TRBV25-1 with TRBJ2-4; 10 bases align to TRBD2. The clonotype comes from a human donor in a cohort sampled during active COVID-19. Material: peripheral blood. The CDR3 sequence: CASIRTPASGGPKNIQYF. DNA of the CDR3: TGTGCCAGCATTCGAACACCAGCTAGCGGGGGACCCAAAAACATTCAGTACTTC.